This TCR beta chain was sequenced during a study of blood T cell repertoires in COVID-19. Study at large: There were acute and convalescent COVID-19 samples, and they came from the United States, Italy and Spain.

Individuals drawn from 20 to 30 US areas were about 18 to 95 years old. Participants reported their clinical history, and cohort assignment relied on those reports. Each recovered donor of Cohort 3 presented with two negative PCRs, clearance, or symptom resolution. This CDR3 has 15 amino acids. Germline V lookup: CDR1 GTSNPN, CDR2 SVGIG (reference sequence). V shed 3 bases and J 4 bases; nucleotides not matched to a gene: 9. The assay was immunoSEQ multiplex PCR, and TCRdb's table has in-frame clones only and misses some. The sample holds about 140,000 clones, approximately 87% seen once. The origin of this receptor is a man in his 60s who had recovered from COVID-19. Sequencing used PBMCs or T cells enriched from blood (not recorded which). The V call is TRBV30, the J call TRBJ1-5, with 7 bases matching TRBD1. CDR3 sequence reads: CAWRERTGANQPQHF. DNA for the CDR3: TGTGCCTGGAGGGAACGTACAGGGGCTAATCAGCCCCAGCATTTT.